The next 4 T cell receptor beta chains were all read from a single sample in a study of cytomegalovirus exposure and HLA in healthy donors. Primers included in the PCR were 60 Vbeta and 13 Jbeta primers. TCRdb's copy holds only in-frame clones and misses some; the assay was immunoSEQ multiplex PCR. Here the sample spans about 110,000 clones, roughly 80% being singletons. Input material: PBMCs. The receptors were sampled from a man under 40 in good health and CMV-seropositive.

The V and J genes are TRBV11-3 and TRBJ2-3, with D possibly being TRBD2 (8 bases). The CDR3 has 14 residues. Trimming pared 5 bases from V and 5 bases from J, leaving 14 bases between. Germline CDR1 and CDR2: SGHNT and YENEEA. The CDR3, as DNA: TGTGCCAGCAGCCCGGGAGGGGGCCAAGATACGCAGTATTTT. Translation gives CASSPGGGQDTQYF.

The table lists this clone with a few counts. In nucleotides, the CDR3 is TGTGCCAGCAGCCAATGGCTCAGTGATACGCAGTATTTT. Residues: CASSQWLSDTQYF. This chain joins TRBV14 and TRBJ2-3; D gene ambiguous. V shed 2 bases and J shed 6 bases, with 9 bases lying between them. Per germline, CDR1 SGHDN and CDR2 FVKESK. The length of the CDR3 is 13 residues.

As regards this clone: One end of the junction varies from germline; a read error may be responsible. The CDR3 DNA sequence: TGTGCCAGCAGCTTTTCGGGGAACCAGGAGACCCAGTACTTC. Its translation is CASSFSGNQETQYF. The genes are TRBV11-2 and TRBJ2-5; possibly TRBD2 for D (5 bases). From germline, CDR1 is SGHAT and CDR2 FQNNGV. The CDR3 sequence is 14 residues long.

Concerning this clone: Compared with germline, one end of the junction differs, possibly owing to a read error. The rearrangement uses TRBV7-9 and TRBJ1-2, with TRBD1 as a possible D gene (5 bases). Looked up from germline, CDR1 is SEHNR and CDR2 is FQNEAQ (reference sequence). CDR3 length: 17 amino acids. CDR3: CSSSSTHKGQENYGYTF. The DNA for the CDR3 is TGTTCCAGCAGCTCCACTCATAAGGGGCAGGAAAACTATGGCTACACCTTC.